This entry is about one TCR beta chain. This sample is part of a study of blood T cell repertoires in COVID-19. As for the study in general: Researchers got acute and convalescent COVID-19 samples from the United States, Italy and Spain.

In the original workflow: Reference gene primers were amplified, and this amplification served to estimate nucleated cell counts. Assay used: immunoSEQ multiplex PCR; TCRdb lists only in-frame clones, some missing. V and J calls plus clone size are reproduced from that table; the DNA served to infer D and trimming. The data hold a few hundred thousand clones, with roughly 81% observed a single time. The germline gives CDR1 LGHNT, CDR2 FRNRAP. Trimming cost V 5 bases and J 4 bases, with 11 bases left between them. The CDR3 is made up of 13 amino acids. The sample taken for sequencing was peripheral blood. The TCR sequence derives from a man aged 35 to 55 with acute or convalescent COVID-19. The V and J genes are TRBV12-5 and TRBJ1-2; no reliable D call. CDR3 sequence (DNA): TGTGCTAGTGGTCTGGACGGTGCCTATGGCTACACCTTC. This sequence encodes CASGLDGAYGYTF.